A selection of T cell receptor beta chains follows, all from one sample in a study of cytomegalovirus exposure and HLA in healthy donors. Using immunoSEQ multiplex PCR, the repertoire was profiled, and TCRdb retains in-frame clones only, with some absent. This repertoire shows 200,000 or so clones, over 75% found once; its top ten account for just under 3%. The sample consisted of PBMCs. The origin of the receptors is a woman aged 30 to 39 in good health and CMV-seronegative. Both conserved end residues are part of each CDR3. Each record gives: CDR3 DNA, CDR3 protein, clone size, J gene, V gene, D gene. D genes are given only for firm matches. Clone size appears in some rows only: once, few, many, or a class for an expanded clone.

cdr3_nt: TGCAGTGCTGGGACAGCTAAGAGCTACACCTTC
cdr3_aa: CSAGTAKSYTF
clone_size: .
j_call: TRBJ1-2
v_call: TRBV20-1
d_call: TRBD1

cdr3_nt: TGTGCCAGCAACCATCGAGTTGCCGATGAGCAGTTCTTC
cdr3_aa: CASNHRVADEQFF
clone_size: .
j_call: TRBJ2-1
v_call: TRBV7-9
d_call: .

cdr3_nt: TGTGCCAGCTCACCACCAGGGGGCGTCGGTGAAAAACTGTTTTTT
cdr3_aa: CASSPPGGVGEKLFF
clone_size: few
j_call: TRBJ1-4
v_call: TRBV18
d_call: TRBD1

cdr3_nt: TGTGCCAGCAGCGGGAGGGGGAGGGCCTCCACCGGGGAGCTGTTTTTT
cdr3_aa: CASSGRGRASTGELFF
clone_size: .
j_call: TRBJ2-2
v_call: TRBV7-2
d_call: .

cdr3_nt: TGTGCCAGTAGATGGTATTCTGCGGGGACTGAAGCTTTCTTT
cdr3_aa: CASRWYSAGTEAFF
clone_size: .
j_call: TRBJ1-1
v_call: TRBV19
d_call: .

cdr3_nt: TGTGCCAGCAGCTCCAGTTCGGGACTCTACAATGAGCAGTTCTTC
cdr3_aa: CASSSSSGLYNEQFF
clone_size: .
j_call: TRBJ2-1
v_call: TRBV7-2
d_call: .

cdr3_nt: TGTGCCAGCAGGGACAGGGGGAAAGGATACAATGAGCAGTTCTTC
cdr3_aa: CASRDRGKGYNEQFF
clone_size: .
j_call: TRBJ2-1
v_call: TRBV27
d_call: TRBD1

cdr3_nt: TGTGCCAGCAGTGACGGCGGGGGGTTCGGTGAGCAGTTCTTC
cdr3_aa: CASSDGGGFGEQFF
clone_size: .
j_call: TRBJ2-1
v_call: TRBV6-4
d_call: TRBD2

cdr3_nt: TGTGCCAGCAGCGGCACAGGGTCTTACGAGCAGTACTTC
cdr3_aa: CASSGTGSYEQYF
clone_size: .
j_call: TRBJ2-7
v_call: TRBV14
d_call: .

cdr3_nt: TGTGCCAGTAGTATAGGCCCCAATTATGGGGCCACCAGCTCCTACAATGAGCAGTTCTTC
cdr3_aa: CASSIGPNYGATSSYNEQFF
clone_size: .
j_call: TRBJ2-1
v_call: TRBV19
d_call: .

cdr3_nt: TGTGCCTGGAGATTTTCCTACACTGAAGCTTTCTTT
cdr3_aa: CAWRFSYTEAFF
clone_size: .
j_call: TRBJ1-1
v_call: TRBV30
d_call: .

cdr3_nt: TGTGCCAGCAGCTTCGCTCTAGCGGGAGATTTCAGATACAATGAGCAGTTCTTC
cdr3_aa: CASSFALAGDFRYNEQFF
clone_size: .
j_call: TRBJ2-1
v_call: TRBV5-8
d_call: TRBD2

cdr3_nt: TGTGCCAGTAGCCCGGAGACTAACTATGGCTACACCTTC
cdr3_aa: CASSPETNYGYTF
clone_size: .
j_call: TRBJ1-2
v_call: TRBV19
d_call: .